One sample yielded the 3 T cell receptor beta chains listed below, sequenced in a study of blood T cell repertoires in COVID-19 (dated by TCRdb to 2020 to 2021). Libraries came from the immunoSEQ multiplex PCR assay. TCRdb holds this immuneACCESS table with in-frame rearrangements only. Some clones are missing; in checked studies, unresolved V genes explain under half, and the rest has no known cause. The sample contains 390,000 or so clones, just over 85% of them found a single time. The ten top clones hold 1.4% of the sample. Material for sequencing was peripheral blood. These receptors all stem from a woman aged 25 to 39 with active or convalescent COVID-19.

The genes are TRBV19 and TRBJ2-3, with TRBD2 matching over 9 bases. This CDR3 is 14 amino acids long. CDR1 is LNHDA and CDR2 is SQIVND in the germline V gene (reference sequence). V gave up 5 bases and J gave up 6 bases; unmatched junction bases: 6. The CDR3 sequence: CASSRLAGIDTQYF. CDR3 DNA sequence: TGTGCCAGTAGTCGGCTAGCGGGAATCGATACGCAGTATTTT.

The chain carries TRBV7-8 and TRBJ1-2, with D tentatively TRBD1 (6 bases). Germline V lookup: CDR1 SGHVS, CDR2 FQNEAQ. This CDR3 is built from 16 residues. The V gene lost 5 bases and the J gene lost 6 bases, with 22 bases spanning the gap. The chain's CDR3 is CASSTTTGKVVNGYTF. In nucleotides, the CDR3 is TGTGCCAGCAGCACTACTACAGGGAAAGTTGTTAATGGCTACACCTTC.

The V call is TRBV6-7, the J call TRBJ2-7, with a possible D match to TRBD1 (6 bases). TRBV6-7 is designated an ORF whose function remains uncertain. Deletions cut 6 bases from V and 0 bases from J, with 18 bases between. This CDR3 is built from 16 residues. The CDR3 reads CASSLRPGQFSYEQYF. As DNA, the CDR3 is TGTGCCAGCAGCCTCCGGCCCGGACAGTTCTCCTACGAGCAGTACTTC.